The source of this T cell receptor beta chain is a study of blood T cells in healthy people across ages. Study-level findings and limits: Bulk PBMC profiling left naive and antigen-experienced comparisons inconclusive.

Points on this clonotype: Its antigen is still unknown.

It was with a sample-barcoded 5' primer and a J-beta primer mix that a second PCR of roughly 7 to 11 cycles was run. From the 5' RACE reads, TCRdb called clonotypes with MiXCR, one entry per CDR3 protein. The sample contains approximately 1.5 million distinct CDR3 sequences, approximately 39% of which appear only once. V was trimmed by 7 bases and J by 3 bases, leaving 13 bases between them. The CDR3 spans 14 residues. In germline, CDR1 is SGHAT, CDR2 FQDESV (reference sequence). V and J are TRBV11-1 and TRBJ2-1, with a tentative D call TRBD1 (7 bases). Sample: blood. This TCR came from a woman younger than 30 in good health. CDR3 loop: CASNRGLHYNEQFF. Here the CDR3 DNA reads TGTGCCAGCAACAGGGGACTTCACTACAATGAGCAGTTCTTC.